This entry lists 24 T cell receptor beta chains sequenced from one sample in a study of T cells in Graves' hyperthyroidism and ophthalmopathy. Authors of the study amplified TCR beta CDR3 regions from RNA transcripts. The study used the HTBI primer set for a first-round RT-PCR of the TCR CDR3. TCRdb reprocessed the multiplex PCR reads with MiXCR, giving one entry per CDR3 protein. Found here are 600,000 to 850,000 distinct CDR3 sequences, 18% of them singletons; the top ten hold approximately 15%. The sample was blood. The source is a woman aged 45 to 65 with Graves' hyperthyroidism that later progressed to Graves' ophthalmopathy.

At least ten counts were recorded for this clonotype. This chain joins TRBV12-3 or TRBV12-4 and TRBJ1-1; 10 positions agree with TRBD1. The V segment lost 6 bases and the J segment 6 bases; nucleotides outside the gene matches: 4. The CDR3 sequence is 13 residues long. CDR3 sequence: CASSRQGAAEAFF. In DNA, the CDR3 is TGTGCCAGCAGCCGACAGGGGGCAGCTGAAGCTTTCTTT.

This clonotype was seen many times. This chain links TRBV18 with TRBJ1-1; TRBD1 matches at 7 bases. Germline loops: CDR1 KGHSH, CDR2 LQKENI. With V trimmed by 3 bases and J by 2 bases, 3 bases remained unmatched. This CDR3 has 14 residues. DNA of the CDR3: TGTGCCAGCTCACCGACAGGGCCAAACACTGAAGCTTTCTTT. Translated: CASSPTGPNTEAFF.

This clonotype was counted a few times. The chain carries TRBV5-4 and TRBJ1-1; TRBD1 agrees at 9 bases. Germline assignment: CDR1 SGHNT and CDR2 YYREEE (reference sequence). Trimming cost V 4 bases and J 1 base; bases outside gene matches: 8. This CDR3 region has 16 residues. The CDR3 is CASSVPRQGENTEAFF. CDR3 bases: TGTGCCAGCAGCGTACCCAGACAGGGGGAGAACACTGAAGCTTTCTTT.

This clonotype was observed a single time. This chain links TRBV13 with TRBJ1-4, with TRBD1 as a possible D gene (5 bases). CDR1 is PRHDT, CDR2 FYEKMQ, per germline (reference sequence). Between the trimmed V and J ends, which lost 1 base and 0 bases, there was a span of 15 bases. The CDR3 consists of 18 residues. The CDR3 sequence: CASSLDQGRGPTNEKLFF. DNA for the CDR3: TGTGCCAGCAGCTTAGACCAAGGACGGGGCCCAACTAATGAAAAACTGTTTTTT.

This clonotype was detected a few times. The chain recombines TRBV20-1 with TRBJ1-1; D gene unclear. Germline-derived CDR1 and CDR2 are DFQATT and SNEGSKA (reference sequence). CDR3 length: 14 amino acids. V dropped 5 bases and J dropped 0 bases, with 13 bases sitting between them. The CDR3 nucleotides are TGCAGTGCTCTTAACAGTGCCATGAACACTGAAGCTTTCTTT. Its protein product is CSALNSAMNTEAFF.

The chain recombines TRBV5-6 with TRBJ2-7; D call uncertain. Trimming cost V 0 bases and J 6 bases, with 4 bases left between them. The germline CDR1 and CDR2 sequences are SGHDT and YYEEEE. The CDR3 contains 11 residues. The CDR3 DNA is TGTGCCAGCAGCTTGGGGTTCGAGCAGTACTTC. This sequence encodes CASSLGFEQYF.

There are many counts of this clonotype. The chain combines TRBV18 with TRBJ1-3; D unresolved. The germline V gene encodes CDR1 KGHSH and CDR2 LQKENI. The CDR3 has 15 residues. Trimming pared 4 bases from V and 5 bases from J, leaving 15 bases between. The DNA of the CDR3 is TGTGCCAGCTCACTTACCGGTTACCCCAGAAACACCATATATTTT. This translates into CASSLTGYPRNTIYF.

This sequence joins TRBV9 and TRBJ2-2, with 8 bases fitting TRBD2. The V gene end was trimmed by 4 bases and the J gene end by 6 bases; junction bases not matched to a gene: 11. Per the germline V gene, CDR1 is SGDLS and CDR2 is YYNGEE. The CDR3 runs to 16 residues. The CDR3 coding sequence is TGTGCCAGCAGCCTACGGCCCGGGGGGGTTTCCGGGGAGCTGTTTTTT. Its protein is CASSLRPGGVSGELFF.

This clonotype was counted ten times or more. The CDR3 DNA reads TGTGCCAGCAGCCAAGAGGGACGAATTTACAATGAGCAGTTCTTC. Its translation is CASSQEGRIYNEQFF. The genes are TRBV14 and TRBJ2-1, with D tentatively TRBD1 or TRBD2 (5 bases each). Trimming took off 0 bases at V and 4 bases at J, with 10 bases between the two ends. This CDR3 contains 15 residues. CDR1 SGHDN and CDR2 FVKESK come from the germline V gene.

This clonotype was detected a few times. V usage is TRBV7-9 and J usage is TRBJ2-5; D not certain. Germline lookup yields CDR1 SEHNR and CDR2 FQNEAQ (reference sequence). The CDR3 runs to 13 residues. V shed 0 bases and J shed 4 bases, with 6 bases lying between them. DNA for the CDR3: TGTGCCAGCAGCTTAGCGACGTTAGAGACCCAGTACTTC. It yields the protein CASSLATLETQYF.

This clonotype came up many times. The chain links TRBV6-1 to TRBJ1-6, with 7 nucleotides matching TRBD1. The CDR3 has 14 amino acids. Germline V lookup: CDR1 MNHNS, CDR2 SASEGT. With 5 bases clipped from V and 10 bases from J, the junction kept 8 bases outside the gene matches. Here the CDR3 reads CASSIDRDGSPLHF. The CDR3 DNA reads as TGTGCCAGCAGTATTGACAGGGACGGCTCACCCCTCCACTTT.

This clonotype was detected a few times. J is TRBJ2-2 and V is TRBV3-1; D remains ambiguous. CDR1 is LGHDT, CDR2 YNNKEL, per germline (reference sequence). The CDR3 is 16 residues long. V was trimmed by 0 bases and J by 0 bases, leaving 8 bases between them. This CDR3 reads CASSQDSTANTGELFF. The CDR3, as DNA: TGTGCCAGCAGCCAAGATAGCACAGCGAACACCGGGGAGCTGTTTTTT.

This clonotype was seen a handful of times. For the CDR3, the DNA is TGTGCCAGCAGCGTAGAAGGGTATCAACAGCCCCAGCATTTT. Its protein product is CASSVEGYQQPQHF. This chain links TRBV9 with TRBJ1-5; unclear D gene. V was shortened by 0 bases and J by 7 bases, with 11 bases between the two germline ends. The CDR3 loop spans 14 amino acids. Germline V gene data show CDR1 as SGDLS and CDR2 as YYNGEE. The whole variable domain, filled in from reference TRBV9 and TRBJ1-5, reads DSGVTQTPKHLITATGQRVTLRCSPRSGDLSVYWYQQSLDQGLQFLIQYYNGEERAKGNILERFSAQQFPDLHSELNLSSLELGDSALYFCASSVEGYQQPQHFGDGTRLSIL.

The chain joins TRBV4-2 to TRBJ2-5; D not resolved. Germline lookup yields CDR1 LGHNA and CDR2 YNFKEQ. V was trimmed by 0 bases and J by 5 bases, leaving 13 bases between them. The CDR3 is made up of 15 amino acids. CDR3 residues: CASSQDLPSRETQYF. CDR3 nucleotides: TGTGCCAGCAGCCAAGACCTCCCCTCCAGGGAGACCCAGTACTTC.

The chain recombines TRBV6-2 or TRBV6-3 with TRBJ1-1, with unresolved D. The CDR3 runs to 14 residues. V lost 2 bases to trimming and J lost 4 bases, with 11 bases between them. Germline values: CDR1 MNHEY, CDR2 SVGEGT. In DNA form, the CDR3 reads TGTGCCAGCAGTTACCGAGATTCAGGCACTGAAGCTTTCTTT. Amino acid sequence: CASSYRDSGTEAFF.

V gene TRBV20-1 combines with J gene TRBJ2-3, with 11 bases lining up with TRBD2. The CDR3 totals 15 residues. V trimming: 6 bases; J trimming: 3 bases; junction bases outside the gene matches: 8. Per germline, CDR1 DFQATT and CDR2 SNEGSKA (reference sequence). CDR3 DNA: TGCAGTGCCGGAGAACTAGCGGGGGTAACAGATACGCAGTATTTT. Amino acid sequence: CSAGELAGVTDTQYF.

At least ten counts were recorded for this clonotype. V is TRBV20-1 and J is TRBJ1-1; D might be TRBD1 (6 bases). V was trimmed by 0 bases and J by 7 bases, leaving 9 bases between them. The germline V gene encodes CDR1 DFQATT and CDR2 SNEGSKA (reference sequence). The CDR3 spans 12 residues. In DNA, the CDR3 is TGCAGTGCTAGAGATAGGGGGGTTGAAGCTTTCTTT. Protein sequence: CSARDRGVEAFF.

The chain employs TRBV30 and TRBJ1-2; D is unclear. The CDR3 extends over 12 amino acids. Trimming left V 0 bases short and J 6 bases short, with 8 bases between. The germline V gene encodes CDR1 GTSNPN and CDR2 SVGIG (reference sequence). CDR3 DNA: TGTGCCTGGAGTGTACCAGGCGATGGCTACACCTTC. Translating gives CAWSVPGDGYTF.

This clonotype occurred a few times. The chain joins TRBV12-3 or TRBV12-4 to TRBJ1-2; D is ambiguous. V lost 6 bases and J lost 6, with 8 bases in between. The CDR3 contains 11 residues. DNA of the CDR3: TGTGCCAGCAGGGAAATGAATGGCTACACCTTC. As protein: CASREMNGYTF.

The chain's CDR3 is CASGLDRAHYGYTF. The CDR3 nucleotides are TGTGCCAGCGGATTAGACAGGGCACACTATGGCTACACCTTC. The chain combines TRBV6-1 with TRBJ1-2; TRBD1 agrees at 7 bases. J gave up 3 bases and V 8 bases, and 9 bases lay outside the gene matches. The germline V gene has CDR1 MNHNS and CDR2 SASEGT. This CDR3 has 14 amino acids.

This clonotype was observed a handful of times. CDR3 in DNA: TGTGCCACCAGCCGCCTCGGCTCGGCTGGAAACACCATATATTTT. Translation: CATSRLGSAGNTIYF. V usage is TRBV15 and J usage is TRBJ1-3; unclear D gene. There are 15 residues in the CDR3. Germline CDR1 is LNHNV and CDR2 is YYDKDF (reference sequence). V gave up 5 bases and J gave up 2 bases, with 13 bases separating them.

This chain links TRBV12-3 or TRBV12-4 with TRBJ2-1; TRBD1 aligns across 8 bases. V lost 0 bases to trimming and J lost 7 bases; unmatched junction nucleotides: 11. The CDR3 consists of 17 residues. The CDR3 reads CASSLALRTGSGNEQFF. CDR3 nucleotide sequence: TGTGCCAGCAGTTTAGCGCTCAGGACAGGGAGTGGGAATGAGCAGTTCTTC.

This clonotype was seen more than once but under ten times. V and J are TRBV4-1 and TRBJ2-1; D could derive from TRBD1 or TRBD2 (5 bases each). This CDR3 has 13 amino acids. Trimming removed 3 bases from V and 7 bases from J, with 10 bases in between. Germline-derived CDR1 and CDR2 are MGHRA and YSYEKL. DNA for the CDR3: TGCGCCAGCAGCCAGGGGCGGGCGAATGAGCAGTTCTTC. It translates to CASSQGRANEQFF.

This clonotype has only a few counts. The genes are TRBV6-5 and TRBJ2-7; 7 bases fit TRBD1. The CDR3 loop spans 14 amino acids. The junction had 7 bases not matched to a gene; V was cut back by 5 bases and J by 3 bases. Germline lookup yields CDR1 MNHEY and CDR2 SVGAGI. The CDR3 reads CASSILGQVYEQYF. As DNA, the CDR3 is TGTGCCAGCAGTATACTCGGACAGGTCTACGAGCAGTACTTC.